The 9 T cell receptor beta chains below all came from one sample that was sequenced in a study of cytomegalovirus exposure and HLA in healthy donors. TCRdb's copy holds only in-frame clones and misses some; the assay was immunoSEQ multiplex PCR. Found here are about 340,000 clones, 80% to 90% of them singletons; the top ten hold over 0.8%. The specimen was PBMCs. These receptors all come from a young woman in good health and CMV-seronegative.

There are a few counts of this clone. This sequence joins TRBV5-6 and TRBJ2-7; D may be TRBD2 (6 bases). The CDR3 is made up of 15 amino acids. Trimming left V 4 bases short and J 2 bases short, with 16 bases between. CDR1 is SGHDT, CDR2 YYEEEE, per germline. The CDR3 sequence: CASSPPPGDAYEQYF. In DNA form, the CDR3 reads TGTGCCAGCAGCCCTCCACCGGGGGATGCCTACGAGCAGTACTTC. The full variable domain, rest sourced from reference TRBV5-6 and TRBJ2-7, is DAGVTQSPTHLIKTRGQQVTLRCSPKSGHDTVSWYQQALGQGPQFIFQYYEEEERQRGNFPDRFSGHQFPNYSSELNVNALLLGDSALYLCASSPPPGDAYEQYFGPGTRLTVT.

The CDR3 region is CASSRAEAFF. In DNA, the CDR3 is TGTGCCAGCAGCCGAGCCGAGGCTTTCTTT. The J gene is TRBJ1-1, the V gene TRBV28; D not certain. The CDR3 length is 10 residues. V lost 6 bases and J lost 11, with 10 bases in between. CDR1 MDHEN and CDR2 SYDVKM come from the germline V gene.

V and J are TRBV6-6 and TRBJ2-5; D unresolved. The CDR3 has 14 residues. Trimming left V 2 bases short and J 7 bases short, with 14 bases between. CDR1 is MNHNY and CDR2 is SVGAGI in the germline V gene (reference sequence). In DNA form, the CDR3 reads TGTGCCAGCAGTTACCCCCCCGGCCGAGGGACCCAGTACTTC. Its protein is CASSYPPGRGTQYF.

This clone was counted a few times. This chain connects TRBV7-2 to TRBJ2-7; D possibly corresponds to TRBD1 (6 bases). Germline V gene data show CDR1 as SGHTA and CDR2 as FQGNSA. The V gene lost 1 base and the J gene lost 1 base, with 11 bases spanning the gap. CDR3 size: 15 residues. CDR3 coding DNA: TGTGCCAGCAGCTTAGGGACAGCCGCTTCCTACGAGCAGTACTTC. Protein product: CASSLGTAASYEQYF.

The chain has TRBV5-1 and TRBJ2-1, with D possibly TRBD2 on 5 matching bases. Per the germline V gene, CDR1 is SGHRS and CDR2 is YFSETQ. The CDR3 is 15 amino acids. V was clipped by 4 bases and J by 5 bases, with 16 bases between them. Here the CDR3 DNA reads TGCGCCAGCAGCCTCGCAAGGACTCAAAACAATGAGCAGTTCTTC. This encodes CASSLARTQNNEQFF. Full variable domain (remainder filled in from reference TRBV5-1 and TRBJ2-1): KAGVTQTPRYLIKTRGQQVTLSCSPISGHRSVSWYQQTPGQGLQFLFEYFSETQRNKGNFPGRFSGRQFSNSRSEMNVSTLELGDSALYLCASSLARTQNNEQFFGPGTRLTVL.

The chain recombines TRBV4-3 with TRBJ2-4; a possible D gene is TRBD2 (6 bases). This CDR3 contains 15 residues. V lost 10 bases, J lost 8 bases, and 24 bases lay in between. Germline V gives CDR1 LGHNA, CDR2 YSLEER. The CDR3 loop reads CATSQALLGGDIQYF. Here the CDR3 DNA reads TGCGCCACCTCGCAAGCCCTTCTCGGGGGAGACATTCAGTACTTC.

This clone has just one count. The chain links TRBV9 to TRBJ2-5; 9 positions match TRBD1. This CDR3 comprises 14 residues. Germline V gene data show CDR1 as SGDLS and CDR2 as YYNGEE. Trimming took 3 bases from V and 3 from J; bases not matched to a gene: 3. CDR3: CASSERDREETQYF. The CDR3 DNA is TGTGCCAGCAGCGAGAGGGACAGGGAAGAGACCCAGTACTTC.

V usage is TRBV6-1 and J usage is TRBJ2-7, with D perhaps TRBD2 (6 bases). Germline V CDR1 and CDR2: MNHNS, SASEGT. V gave up 1 base and J gave up 6 bases, with 22 bases separating them. The CDR3 contains 17 residues. The CDR3: CASSEVGGAVKSIEQYF. CDR3 DNA: TGTGCCAGCAGTGAAGTCGGAGGGGCAGTGAAGTCGATCGAGCAGTACTTC.

The chain has TRBV7-9 and TRBJ2-7; 11 nucleotides align to TRBD2. After removal of 4 bases from V and 6 bases from J, the junction contained 8 bases not matched to a gene. The CDR3 is made up of 15 amino acids. CDR1 SEHNR and CDR2 FQNEAQ come from the germline V gene (reference sequence). CDR3 amino acids: CASSSTLSGRGEQYF. The CDR3, as DNA: TGTGCCAGCAGCTCAACCCTTAGCGGGAGGGGCGAGCAGTACTTC.